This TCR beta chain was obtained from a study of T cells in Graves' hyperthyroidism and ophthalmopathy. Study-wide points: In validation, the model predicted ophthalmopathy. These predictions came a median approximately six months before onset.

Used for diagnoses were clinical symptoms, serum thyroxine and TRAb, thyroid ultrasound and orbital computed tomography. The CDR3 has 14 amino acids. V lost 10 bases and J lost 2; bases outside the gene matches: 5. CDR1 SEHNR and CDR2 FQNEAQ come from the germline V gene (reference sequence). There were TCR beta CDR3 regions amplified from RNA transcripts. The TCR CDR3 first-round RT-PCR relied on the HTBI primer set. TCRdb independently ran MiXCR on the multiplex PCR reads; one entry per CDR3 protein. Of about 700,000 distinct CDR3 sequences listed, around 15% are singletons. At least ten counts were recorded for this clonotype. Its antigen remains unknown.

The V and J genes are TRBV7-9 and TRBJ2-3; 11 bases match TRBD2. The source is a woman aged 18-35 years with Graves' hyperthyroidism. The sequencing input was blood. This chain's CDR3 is CATLAGGSTDTQYF. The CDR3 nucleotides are TGTGCCACCCTAGCGGGAGGTTCCACAGATACGCAGTATTTT.